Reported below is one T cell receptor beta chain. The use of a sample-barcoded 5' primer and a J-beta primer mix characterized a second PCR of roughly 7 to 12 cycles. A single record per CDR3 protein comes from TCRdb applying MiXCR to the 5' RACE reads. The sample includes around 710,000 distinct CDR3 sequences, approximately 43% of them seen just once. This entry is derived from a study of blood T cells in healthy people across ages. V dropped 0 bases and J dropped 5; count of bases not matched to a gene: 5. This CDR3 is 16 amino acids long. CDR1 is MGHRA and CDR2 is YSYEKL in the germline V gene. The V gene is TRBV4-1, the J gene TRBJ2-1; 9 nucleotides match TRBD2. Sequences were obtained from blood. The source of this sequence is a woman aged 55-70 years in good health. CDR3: CASSQERLAGNNEQFF. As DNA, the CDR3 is TGCGCCAGCAGCCAAGAAAGGCTAGCGGGGAACAATGAGCAGTTCTTC.